This is a list of T cell receptor beta chains from one sample in a study of cytomegalovirus exposure and HLA in healthy donors. The method was immunoSEQ multiplex PCR; TCRdb's version includes in-frame clones alone and lacks a portion of them. The profile covers roughly 100,000 clones, with roughly three quarters appearing a single time and 3.2% taken by the ten largest. The sample taken for sequencing was PBMCs. The receptors originated from a man aged 25-40 years in good health and CMV-seronegative. CDR3s include the opening cysteine and the closing phenylalanine or tryptophan. The order of the fields is CDR3 protein, D gene, V gene. A D gene is named only where the DNA matches it firmly.

CASSVLTGLSGNTIYF NA TRBV6-1
CASSAQGLGTEAFF TRBD1 TRBV9
CASSLDEFTDTQYF NA TRBV7-6
CASNDSPAEQFF NA TRBV19
CASSVVPAGGLNEQFF TRBD2 TRBV9
CASSLSAGDYNEQFF TRBD2 TRBV5-1
CASSLADYGYTF NA TRBV5-6
CASSDGSSNQPQHF NA TRBV25-1
CASSKKVTSVDNEQFF NA TRBV21-1
CASSQGLAGPLSSYNEQFF TRBD2 TRBV4-1
CASSSQGANTEAFF TRBD1 TRBV27
CASSLGTGSNEQFF TRBD1 TRBV7-3